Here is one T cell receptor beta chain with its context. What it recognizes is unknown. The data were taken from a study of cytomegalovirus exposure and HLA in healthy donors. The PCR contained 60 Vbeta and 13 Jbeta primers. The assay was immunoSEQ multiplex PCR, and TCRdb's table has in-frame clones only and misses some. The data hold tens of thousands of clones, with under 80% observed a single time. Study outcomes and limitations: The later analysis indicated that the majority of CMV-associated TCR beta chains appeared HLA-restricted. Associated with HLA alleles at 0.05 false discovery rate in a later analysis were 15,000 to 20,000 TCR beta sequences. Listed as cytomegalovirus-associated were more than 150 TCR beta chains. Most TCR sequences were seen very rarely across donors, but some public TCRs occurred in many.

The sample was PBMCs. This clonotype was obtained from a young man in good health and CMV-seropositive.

The CDR3 DNA reads as TGTGCCAGCAGCGTATCAGGGGGCGATGAAAAACTGTTTTTT. Its protein is CASSVSGGDEKLFF. V and J are TRBV9 and TRBJ1-4; 8 bases line up with TRBD1. The V segment lost 1 base and the J segment 6 bases; nucleotides outside the gene matches: 2. There are 14 residues in the CDR3. Germline values: CDR1 SGDLS, CDR2 YYNGEE.